Shown below are 13 T cell receptor beta chains from a single sample sequenced in a study of T cell changes during pregnancy in multiple sclerosis. The method was immunoSEQ multiplex PCR; TCRdb's version includes in-frame clones alone and lacks a portion of them. The sample shows fewer than 130,000 clones, approximately 91% of them seen only once. The sample in question was peripheral blood, obtained after pregnancy. These receptors originate from a female donor with multiple sclerosis, enrolled in a pregnancy study.

The J gene is TRBJ2-3, the V gene TRBV2; 7 bases map to TRBD1. Germline values: CDR1 SNHLY, CDR2 FYNNEI. The CDR3 consists of 14 residues. With V trimmed by 5 bases and J by 1 base, 3 bases remained unmatched. CDR3 bases: TGTGCCAGCAGTACCGGGACAGGCACAGATACGCAGTATTTT. It specifies CASSTGTGTDTQYF.

The CDR3 loop reads CASGSGTMNTEAFF. The DNA for the CDR3 is TGTGCTAGTGGTTCCGGGACAATGAACACTGAAGCTTTCTTT. The rearrangement links TRBV12-5 to TRBJ1-1; the D gene is possibly TRBD1 (6 bases). The CDR3 contains 14 residues. Germline V gene lookup returns CDR1 LGHNT and CDR2 FRNRAP. The V gene lost 4 bases and the J gene lost 0 bases, with 9 bases spanning the gap.

The table lists this clone with many counts. The chain carries TRBV19 and TRBJ2-7; 11 bases are shared with TRBD1. Germline assignment: CDR1 LNHDA and CDR2 SQIVND (reference sequence). This CDR3 has 13 amino acids. Trimming took 4 bases from V and 6 from J; bases not matched to a gene: 2. CDR3 in amino acids: CASSTGTGGEQYF. Here the CDR3 DNA reads TGTGCCAGTAGTACCGGGACAGGGGGCGAGCAGTACTTC.

DNA for the CDR3: TGTGCCAGCGGAAGGACAACCACAGATACGCAGTATTTT. Its translation is CASGRTTTDTQYF. This chain connects TRBV7-3 to TRBJ2-3; D may be TRBD1 (5 bases). Germline loops: CDR1 SGHTA, CDR2 FQGTGA. The V and J ends lost 8 bases and 2 bases respectively, with 11 bases between them. The CDR3 covers 13 residues.

This clone was counted a single time. The V gene is TRBV19, the J gene TRBJ2-7; possible D gene TRBD2, 6 bases. V was cut by 3 bases and J by 0 bases, with 12 bases left in between. CDR1 is LNHDA, CDR2 SQIVND, per germline (reference sequence). The CDR3 is 15 residues long. CDR3 residues: CASSMREDLSYEQYF. In nucleotides, the CDR3 is TGTGCCAGTAGTATGAGGGAGGACCTCTCCTACGAGCAGTACTTC.

The rearrangement links TRBV5-8 to TRBJ1-1, with D perhaps TRBD1 (5 bases). Germline CDR1 SGHTS, CDR2 YDEGEE. The CDR3 contains 12 residues. V lost 4 bases, J lost 6 bases, and 10 bases lay in between. This CDR3 is CASSRGAAEAFF. The CDR3 DNA reads TGTGCCAGCAGCCGTGGGGCGGCTGAAGCTTTCTTT.

This chain uses TRBV5-6 with TRBJ1-1, with D possibly TRBD1 on 6 matching bases. The CDR3 sequence is 15 residues long. V gave up 7 bases and J gave up 0 bases, with 16 bases separating them. Germline V gene lookup returns CDR1 SGHDT and CDR2 YYEEEE. The CDR3 DNA follows: TGTGCCAGCCAAGAACAGGGACGAGTGAACACTGAAGCTTTCTTT. Amino acids: CASQEQGRVNTEAFF.

This chain joins TRBV7-8 and TRBJ2-5, with D possibly matching TRBD2 (5 bases). The CDR3 is 17 amino acids. The germline CDR1 and CDR2 sequences are SGHVS and FQNEAQ. V gave up 2 bases and J gave up 1 base, with 17 bases separating them. CDR3 region: CASSLIRSGWGQETQYF. The CDR3 nucleotides are TGTGCCAGCAGCTTAATTAGGAGCGGCTGGGGCCAAGAGACCCAGTACTTC.

This clone was seen only once. This chain joins TRBV5-6 and TRBJ1-6; D unresolved. Germline CDR1 is SGHDT and CDR2 is YYEEEE. V was cut by 0 bases and J by 10 bases, with 5 bases left in between. The CDR3 extends over 12 amino acids. CDR3 nucleotide sequence: TGTGCCAGCAGCTTGGCAAGCTCACCCCTCCACTTT. This sequence encodes CASSLASSPLHF.

The chain recombines TRBV27 with TRBJ2-7; TRBD2 aligns across 7 bases. The length of the CDR3 is 15 residues. After removal of 4 bases from V and 1 base from J, the junction contained 7 bases not matched to a gene. Germline-derived CDR1 and CDR2 are MNHEY and SMNVEV (reference sequence). The CDR3 protein is CASSYREGGSYEQYF. Here the CDR3 DNA reads TGTGCCAGCAGTTACCGAGAGGGAGGGTCCTACGAGCAGTACTTC.

The chain is built from TRBV14 and TRBJ2-3; TRBD1 agrees at 7 bases. Germline trimming cut 1 base from V and 3 bases from J; bases unmatched to any gene: 4. The CDR3 is 15 amino acids. Germline lookup yields CDR1 SGHDN and CDR2 FVKESK. CDR3 sequence reads: CASSQVGRGTDTQYF. CDR3 nucleotides: TGTGCCAGCAGCCAAGTGGGCAGGGGGACAGATACGCAGTATTTT. The full variable domain, with the rest looked up from reference TRBV14 and TRBJ2-3, is EAGVTQFPSHSVIEKGQTVTLRCDPISGHDNLYWYRRVMGKEIKFLLHFVKESKQDESGMPNNRFLAERTGGTYSTLKVQPAELEDSGVYFCASSQVGRGTDTQYFGPGTRLTVL.

The rearrangement links TRBV19 to TRBJ1-1; 7 bases are shared with TRBD1. CDR1 and CDR2 (germline): LNHDA, SQIVND (reference sequence). After removal of 4 bases from V and 4 bases from J, the junction contained 9 bases not matched to a gene. The CDR3 covers 15 residues. CDR3 coding DNA: TGTGCCAGTAGTAGAAGCGCGACAGGGATCACTGAAGCTTTCTTT. Protein: CASSRSATGITEAFF.

V gene TRBV4-2 combines with J gene TRBJ2-3; D unresolved. Germline V lookup: CDR1 LGHNA, CDR2 YNFKEQ. V lost 4 bases and J 3 bases, leaving 17 bases between the germline ends. This CDR3 comprises 16 residues. The CDR3 loop reads CASSPTARVATDTQYF. The CDR3 DNA reads as TGTGCCAGCAGCCCCACCGCCCGGGTAGCTACAGATACGCAGTATTTT.